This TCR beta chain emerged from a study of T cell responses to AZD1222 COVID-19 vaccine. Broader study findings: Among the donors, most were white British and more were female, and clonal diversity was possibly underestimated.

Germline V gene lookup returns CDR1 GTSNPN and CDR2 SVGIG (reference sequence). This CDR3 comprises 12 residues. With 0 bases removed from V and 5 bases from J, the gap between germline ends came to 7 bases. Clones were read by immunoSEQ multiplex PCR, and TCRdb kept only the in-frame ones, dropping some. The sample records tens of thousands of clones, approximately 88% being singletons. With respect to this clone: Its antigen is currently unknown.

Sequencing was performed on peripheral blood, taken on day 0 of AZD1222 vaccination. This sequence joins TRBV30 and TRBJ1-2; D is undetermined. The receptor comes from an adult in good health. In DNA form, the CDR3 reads TGTGCCTGGAGTGTACCACAATATGGCTACACCTTC. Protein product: CAWSVPQYGYTF.